The entry below gives a single TCR beta chain sequence along with its context. Between the trimmed V and J ends, which lost 8 bases and 0 bases, there was a span of 10 bases. This CDR3 has 13 residues. The germline gives CDR1 SNHLY, CDR2 FYNNEI. The entry originates in a study of blood T cells in healthy people across ages. At the level of the study: Every two T cells gave about one barcoded beta molecule via template switching.

Then a second PCR, running about 7 to 11 cycles, was carried out with a sample-barcoded 5' primer and a J-beta primer mix. Each CDR3 protein gets one entry after TCRdb re-called the 5' RACE reads with MiXCR. This sample has more than 650,000 distinct CDR3 sequences; about a fifth occur once, and the top ten carry about 22%. This sequence was found in a man in his sixties or seventies in good health. Sequenced sample: blood. The chain carries TRBV2 and TRBJ1-1; unclear D gene. The CDR3 coding sequence is TGTGCCAGCGTTGTGGTGATGAACACTGAAGCTTTCTTT. Translated, it gives CASVVVMNTEAFF.